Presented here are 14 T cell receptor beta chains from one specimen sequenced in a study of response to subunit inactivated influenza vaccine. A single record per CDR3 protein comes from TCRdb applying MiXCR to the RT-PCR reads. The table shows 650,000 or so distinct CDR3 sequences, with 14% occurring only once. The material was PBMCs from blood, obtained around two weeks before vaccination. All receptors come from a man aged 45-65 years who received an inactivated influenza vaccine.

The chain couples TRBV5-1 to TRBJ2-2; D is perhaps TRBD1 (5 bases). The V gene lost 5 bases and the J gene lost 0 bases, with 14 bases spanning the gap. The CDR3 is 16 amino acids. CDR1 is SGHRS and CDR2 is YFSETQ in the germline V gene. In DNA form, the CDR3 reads TGCGCCAGCAGTTTGTGGCAGGGATCGAACACCGGGGAGCTGTTTTTT. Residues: CASSLWQGSNTGELFF.

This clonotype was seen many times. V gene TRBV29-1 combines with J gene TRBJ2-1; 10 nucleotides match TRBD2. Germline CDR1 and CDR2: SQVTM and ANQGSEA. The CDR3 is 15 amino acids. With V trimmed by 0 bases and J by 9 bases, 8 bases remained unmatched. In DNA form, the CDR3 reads TGCAGCGTTGAAGATCGGCTAGCGGGAGTAGGTGAGCAGTTCTTC. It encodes CSVEDRLAGVGEQFF.

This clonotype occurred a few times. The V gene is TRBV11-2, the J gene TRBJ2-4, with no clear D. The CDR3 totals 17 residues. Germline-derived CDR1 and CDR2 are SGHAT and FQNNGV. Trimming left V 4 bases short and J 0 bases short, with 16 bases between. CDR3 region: CASSSSQLSLAKNIQYF. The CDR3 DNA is TGTGCCAGCAGCTCCTCGCAACTATCCCTAGCCAAAAACATTCAGTACTTC.

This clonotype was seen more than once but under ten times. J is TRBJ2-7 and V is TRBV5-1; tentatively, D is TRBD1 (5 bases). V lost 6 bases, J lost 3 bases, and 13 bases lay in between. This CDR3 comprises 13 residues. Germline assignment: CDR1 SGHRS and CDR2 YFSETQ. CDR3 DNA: TGCGCCAGCATAGGCCAGGGCGGCTACGAGCAGTACTTC. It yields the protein CASIGQGGYEQYF.

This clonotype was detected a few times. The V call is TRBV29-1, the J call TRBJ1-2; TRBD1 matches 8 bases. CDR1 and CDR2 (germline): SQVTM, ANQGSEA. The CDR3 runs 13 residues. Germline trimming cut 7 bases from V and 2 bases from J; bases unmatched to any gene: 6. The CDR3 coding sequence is TGCAGCGCCGGGGACAGGTTGAACTATGGCTACACCTTC. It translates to CSAGDRLNYGYTF.

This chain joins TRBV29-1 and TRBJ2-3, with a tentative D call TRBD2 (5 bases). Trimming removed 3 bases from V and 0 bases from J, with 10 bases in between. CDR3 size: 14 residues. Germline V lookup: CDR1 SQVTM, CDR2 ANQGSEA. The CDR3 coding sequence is TGCAGCGTTGAGGGTGCGGGTAGCACAGATACGCAGTATTTT. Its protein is CSVEGAGSTDTQYF.

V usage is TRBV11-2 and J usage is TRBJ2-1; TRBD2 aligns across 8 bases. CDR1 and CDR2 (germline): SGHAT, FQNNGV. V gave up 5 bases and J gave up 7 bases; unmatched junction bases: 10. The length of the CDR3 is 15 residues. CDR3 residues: CASSPNRGGLNEQFF. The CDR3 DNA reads TGTGCCAGCAGCCCAAACCGGGGGGGCCTGAATGAGCAGTTCTTC. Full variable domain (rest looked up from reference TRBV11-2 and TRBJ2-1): EAGVAQSPRYKIIEKRQSVAFWCNPISGHATLYWYQQILGQGPKLLIQFQNNGVVDDSQLPKDRFSAERLKGVDSTLKIQPAKLEDSAVYLCASSPNRGGLNEQFFGPGTRLTVL.

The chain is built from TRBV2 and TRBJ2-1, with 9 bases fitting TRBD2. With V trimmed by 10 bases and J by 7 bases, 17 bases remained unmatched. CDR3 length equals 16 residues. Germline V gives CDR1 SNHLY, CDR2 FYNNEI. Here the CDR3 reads CANPSGGGGAGNEQFF. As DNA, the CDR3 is TGTGCCAACCCCTCGGGAGGCGGGGGGGCCGGGAATGAGCAGTTCTTC.

For the CDR3, the DNA is TGTGCCAGCAGACAGACGGGACTAGCGGAGAATGAGCAGTTCTTC. Protein product: CASRQTGLAENEQFF. The chain links TRBV6-1 to TRBJ2-1, with TRBD2 matching over 11 bases. CDR3 length equals 15 residues. Germline lookup yields CDR1 MNHNS and CDR2 SASEGT. The V gene end was trimmed by 6 bases and the J gene end by 7 bases; junction bases not matched to a gene: 8.

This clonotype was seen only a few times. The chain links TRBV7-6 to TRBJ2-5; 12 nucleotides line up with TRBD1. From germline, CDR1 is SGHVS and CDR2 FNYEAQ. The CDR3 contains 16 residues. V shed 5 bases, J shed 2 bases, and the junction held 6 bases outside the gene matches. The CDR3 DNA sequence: TGTGCCAGCAGCCCTCGGGACAGGGGGCAACAAGAGACCCAGTACTTC. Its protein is CASSPRDRGQQETQYF.

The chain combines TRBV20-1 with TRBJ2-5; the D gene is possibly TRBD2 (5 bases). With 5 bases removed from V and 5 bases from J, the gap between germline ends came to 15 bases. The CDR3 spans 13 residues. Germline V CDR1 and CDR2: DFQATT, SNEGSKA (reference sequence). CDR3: CSAVRTPGETQYF. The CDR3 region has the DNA TGCAGTGCTGTGCGGACTCCGGGCGAGACCCAGTACTTC.

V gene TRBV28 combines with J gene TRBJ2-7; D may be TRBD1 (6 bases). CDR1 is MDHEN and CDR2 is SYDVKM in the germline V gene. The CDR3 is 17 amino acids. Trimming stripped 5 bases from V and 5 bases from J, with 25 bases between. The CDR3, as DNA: TGTGCCAGCAGTCCGCCGGGTTTTGGGACACGGGTCCACGAGCAGTACTTC. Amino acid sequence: CASSPPGFGTRVHEQYF.

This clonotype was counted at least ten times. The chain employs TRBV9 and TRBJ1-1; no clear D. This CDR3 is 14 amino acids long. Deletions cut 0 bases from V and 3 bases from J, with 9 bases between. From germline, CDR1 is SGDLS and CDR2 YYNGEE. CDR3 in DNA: TGTGCCAGCAGCGTAGGGACTAGGGACACTGAAGCTTTCTTT. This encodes CASSVGTRDTEAFF.

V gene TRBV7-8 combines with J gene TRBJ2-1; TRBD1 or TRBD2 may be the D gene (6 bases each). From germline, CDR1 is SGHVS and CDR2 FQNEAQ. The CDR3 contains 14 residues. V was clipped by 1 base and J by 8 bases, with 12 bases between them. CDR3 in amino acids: CASSLDPGAYEQFF. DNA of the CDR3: TGTGCCAGCAGCTTAGATCCGGGGGCTTATGAGCAGTTCTTC.